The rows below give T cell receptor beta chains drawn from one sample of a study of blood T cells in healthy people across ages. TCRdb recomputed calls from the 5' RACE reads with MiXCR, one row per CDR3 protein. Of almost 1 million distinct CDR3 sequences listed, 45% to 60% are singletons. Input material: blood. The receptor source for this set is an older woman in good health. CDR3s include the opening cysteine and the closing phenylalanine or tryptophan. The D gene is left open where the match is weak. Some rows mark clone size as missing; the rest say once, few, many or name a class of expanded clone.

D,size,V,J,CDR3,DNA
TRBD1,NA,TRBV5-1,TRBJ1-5,CASSPEGQGYQPQHF,TGCGCCAGCAGCCCTGAGGGACAGGGGTACCAGCCCCAGCATTTT
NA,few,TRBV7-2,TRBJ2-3,CASSPTAGYTDTQYF,TGTGCCAGCAGTCCCACGGCGGGATACACAGATACGCAGTATTTT
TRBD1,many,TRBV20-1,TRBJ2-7,CSARDPTGPLYEQYF,TGCAGTGCTAGAGATCCGACAGGGCCCCTCTACGAGCAGTACTTC
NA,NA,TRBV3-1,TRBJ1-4,CASSRGTFNEKLFF,TGTGCCAGCAGCCGGGGGACCTTTAATGAAAAACTGTTTTTT
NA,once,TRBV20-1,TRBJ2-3,CSARDRTERSTDTQYF,TGCAGTGCTAGAGATCGGACGGAGCGCAGCACAGATACGCAGTATTTT
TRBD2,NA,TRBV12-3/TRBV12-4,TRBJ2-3,CASSLAAGGITDTQYF,TGTGCCAGCAGTTTGGCAGCGGGAGGGATCACAGATACGCAGTATTTT
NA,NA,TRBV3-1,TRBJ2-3,CASSQDRLTDTQYF,TGTGCCAGCAGCCAAGATAGGTTAACAGATACGCAGTATTTT
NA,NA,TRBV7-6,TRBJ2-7,CASSPPDYTSEQYF,TGTGCCAGCAGCCCCCCGGACTATACCAGCGAGCAGTACTTC
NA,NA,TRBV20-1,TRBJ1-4,CSARIKGLDKLFF,TGCAGTGCTAGGATCAAGGGACTAGACAAACTGTTTTTT
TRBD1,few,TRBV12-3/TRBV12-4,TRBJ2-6,CASSSITGVISGANVLTF,TGTGCCAGCAGTTCCATTACAGGGGTCATCTCTGGGGCCAACGTCCTGACTTTC
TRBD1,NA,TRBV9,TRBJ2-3,CASSVGTGQYTDTQYF,TGTGCCAGCAGCGTAGGGACGGGACAGTACACAGATACGCAGTATTTT
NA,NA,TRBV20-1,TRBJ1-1,CSARDRRGTAFF,TGCAGTGCTAGAGATCGTAGGGGGACGGCTTTCTTT
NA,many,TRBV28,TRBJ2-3,CASSLGLVRVRVPDTQYF,TGTGCCAGCAGTTTAGGACTCGTGCGAGTACGAGTCCCAGATACGCAGTATTTT
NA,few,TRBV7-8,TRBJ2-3,CASSLDEDTQYF,TGTGCCAGCAGCTTAGATGAAGATACGCAGTATTTT
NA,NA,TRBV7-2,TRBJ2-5,CASSLHGAQETQYF,TGTGCCAGCAGCTTACATGGGGCTCAAGAGACCCAGTACTTC
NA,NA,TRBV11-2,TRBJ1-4,CASSLDRVGGLFF,TGTGCCAGCAGCTTAGATCGCGTGGGAGGACTGTTTTTT
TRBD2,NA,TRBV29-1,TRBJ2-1,CSVERGRSYNEQFF,TGCAGCGTTGAGCGGGGGAGATCCTACAATGAGCAGTTCTTC
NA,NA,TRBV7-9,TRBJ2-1,CASSRDIAYNEQFF,TGTGCCAGCAGCCGGGACATAGCTTACAATGAGCAGTTCTTC
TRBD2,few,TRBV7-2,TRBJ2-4,CASSSKRDYDQTFQYF,TGTGCCAGCAGCTCCAAGCGGGACTACGACCAAACATTTCAGTACTTC
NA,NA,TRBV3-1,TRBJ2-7,CASSQLPGYHEQYF,TGTGCCAGCAGCCAACTACCAGGGTACCACGAGCAGTACTTC